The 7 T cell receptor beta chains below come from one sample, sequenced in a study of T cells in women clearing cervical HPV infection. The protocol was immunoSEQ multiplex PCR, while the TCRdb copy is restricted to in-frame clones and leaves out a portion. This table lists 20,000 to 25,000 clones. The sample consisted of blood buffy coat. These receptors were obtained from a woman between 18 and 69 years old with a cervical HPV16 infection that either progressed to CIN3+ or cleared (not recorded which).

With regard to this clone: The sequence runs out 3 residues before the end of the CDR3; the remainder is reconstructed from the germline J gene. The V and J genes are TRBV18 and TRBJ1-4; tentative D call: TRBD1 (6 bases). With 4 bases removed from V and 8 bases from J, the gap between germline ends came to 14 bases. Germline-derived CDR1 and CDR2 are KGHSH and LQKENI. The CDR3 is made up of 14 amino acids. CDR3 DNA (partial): TGTGCCAGCTCACGCCCGGGACAACCGGAAAAA. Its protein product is CASSRPGQPEK. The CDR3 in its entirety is CASSRPGQPEKLFF.

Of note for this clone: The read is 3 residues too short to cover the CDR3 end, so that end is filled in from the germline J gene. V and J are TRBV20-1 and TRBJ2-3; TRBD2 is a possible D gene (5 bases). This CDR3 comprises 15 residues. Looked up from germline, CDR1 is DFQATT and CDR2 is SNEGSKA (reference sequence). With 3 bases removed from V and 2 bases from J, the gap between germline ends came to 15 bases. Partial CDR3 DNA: TGCAGTGCTAGGACTGGAGCGGTAAACACAGATACG. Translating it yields CSARTGAVNTDT. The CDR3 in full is CSARTGAVNTDTQYF.

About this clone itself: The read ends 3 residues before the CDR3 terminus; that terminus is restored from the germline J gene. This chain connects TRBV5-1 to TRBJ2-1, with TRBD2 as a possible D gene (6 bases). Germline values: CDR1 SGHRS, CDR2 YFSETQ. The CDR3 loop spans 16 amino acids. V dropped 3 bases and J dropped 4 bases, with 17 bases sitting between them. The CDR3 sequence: CASSYISGPTYNEQFF. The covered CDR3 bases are TGCGCCAGCAGCTACATCAGCGGGCCGACTTACAATGAG.

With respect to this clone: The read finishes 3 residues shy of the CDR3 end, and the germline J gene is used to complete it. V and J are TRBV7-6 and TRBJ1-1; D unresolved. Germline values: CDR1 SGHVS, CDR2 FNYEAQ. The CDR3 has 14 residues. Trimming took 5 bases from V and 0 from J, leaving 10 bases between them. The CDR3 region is CASSKPTVNTEAFF. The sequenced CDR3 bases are TGTGCCAGCAGCAAGCCCACGGTGAACACTGAA.

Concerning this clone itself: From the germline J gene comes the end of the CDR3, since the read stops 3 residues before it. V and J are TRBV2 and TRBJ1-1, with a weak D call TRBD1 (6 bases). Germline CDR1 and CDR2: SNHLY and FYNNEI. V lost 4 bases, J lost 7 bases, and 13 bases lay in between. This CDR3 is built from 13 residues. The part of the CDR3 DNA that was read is TGTGCCAGCAGTGCTAGGGGGTTGGGTGAA. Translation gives CASSARGLGE. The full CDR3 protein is CASSARGLGEAFF.

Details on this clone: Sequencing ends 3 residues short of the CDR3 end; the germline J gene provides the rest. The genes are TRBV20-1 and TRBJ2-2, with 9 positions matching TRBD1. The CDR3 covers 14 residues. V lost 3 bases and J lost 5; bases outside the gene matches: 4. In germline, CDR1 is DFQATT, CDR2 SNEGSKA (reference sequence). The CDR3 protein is CSARDRGATGELFF. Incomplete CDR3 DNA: TGCAGTGCTAGGGACAGGGGAGCAACCGGGGAG.

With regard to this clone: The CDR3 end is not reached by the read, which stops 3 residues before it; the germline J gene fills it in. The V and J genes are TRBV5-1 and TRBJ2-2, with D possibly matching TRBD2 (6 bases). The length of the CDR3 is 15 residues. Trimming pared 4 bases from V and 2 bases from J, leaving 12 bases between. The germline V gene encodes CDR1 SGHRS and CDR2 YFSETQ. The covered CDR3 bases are TGCGCCAGCAGCGGGTCGGGACTTAACACCGGGGAG. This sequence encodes CASSGSGLNTGE. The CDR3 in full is CASSGSGLNTGELFF.